The rows below give T cell receptor beta chains drawn from one sample of a study of cytomegalovirus exposure and HLA in healthy donors. The repertoire was sequenced with immunoSEQ multiplex PCR; TCRdb's copy has only in-frame clones and lacks some. The table includes 240,000 or so clones, about 90% detected once. Sequencing was done on a sample of PBMCs. All receptors derive from a young woman in good health and CMV-seropositive. Each CDR3 is given with its conserved first and last residue. A D gene is named only where the DNA matches it firmly. Size is omitted from some rows. Given values are once, few, many or a class for expanded clones.

CDR3 length: 22
V gene: TRBV10-3
D gene: TRBD2
clone size: .
J gene: TRBJ2-1
CDR3 protein: CAISEIPGLAGVTPSWNNEQFF
CDR3 DNA: TGTGCCATCAGTGAGATTCCGGGACTAGCGGGAGTCACACCGTCCTGGAATAATGAGCAGTTCTTC

CDR3 length: 18
V gene: TRBV2
D gene: .
clone size: .
J gene: TRBJ1-5
CDR3 protein: CASSTRYLTAYSNQPQHF
CDR3 DNA: TGTGCCAGCAGTACACGTTACTTGACAGCCTATAGCAATCAGCCCCAGCATTTT

CDR3 length: 15
V gene: TRBV5-6
D gene: .
clone size: few
J gene: TRBJ2-3
CDR3 protein: CASSLWRAGADTQYF
CDR3 DNA: TGTGCCAGCAGCTTATGGCGGGCTGGCGCAGATACGCAGTATTTT

CDR3 length: 13
V gene: TRBV29-1
D gene: TRBD1
clone size: .
J gene: TRBJ2-1
CDR3 protein: CSGTGTGVDEQFF
CDR3 DNA: TGCAGCGGAACGGGGACAGGGGTTGATGAGCAGTTCTTC

CDR3 length: 13
V gene: TRBV5-1
D gene: TRBD1
clone size: .
J gene: TRBJ2-7
CDR3 protein: CASSFEGAREQYF
CDR3 DNA: TGCGCCAGCAGCTTTGAGGGGGCGCGTGAGCAGTACTTC

CDR3 length: 17
V gene: TRBV4-2
D gene: .
clone size: .
J gene: TRBJ1-4
CDR3 protein: CASSQDLTPSTNEKLFF
CDR3 DNA: TGTGCCAGCAGCCAAGATCTGACACCCTCAACTAATGAAAAACTGTTTTTT

CDR3 length: 17
V gene: TRBV27
D gene: TRBD2
clone size: once
J gene: TRBJ2-7
CDR3 protein: CASSSHLPSGSEYEQYF
CDR3 DNA: TGTGCCAGCAGTTCACATCTTCCTAGCGGGAGTGAATACGAGCAGTACTTC

CDR3 length: 14
V gene: TRBV19
D gene: .
clone size: .
J gene: TRBJ2-7
CDR3 protein: CASSTETGPYEQYF
CDR3 DNA: TGTGCCAGTAGTACCGAAACAGGTCCCTACGAGCAGTACTTC

CDR3 length: 11
V gene: TRBV11-3
D gene: .
clone size: once
J gene: TRBJ2-3
CDR3 protein: CASTGADTQYF
CDR3 DNA: TGTGCCAGCACCGGTGCAGATACGCAGTATTTT

CDR3 length: 18
V gene: TRBV27
D gene: TRBD2
clone size: .
J gene: TRBJ2-3
CDR3 protein: CASSLSSRTSGPTDTQYF
CDR3 DNA: TGTGCCAGCAGTCTCTCATCCCGAACTAGCGGACCTACGGATACGCAGTATTTT

CDR3 length: 14
V gene: TRBV6-6
D gene: TRBD2
clone size: .
J gene: TRBJ2-5
CDR3 protein: CASSSAGGGETQYF
CDR3 DNA: TGTGCCAGCAGTTCCGCGGGAGGAGGGGAGACCCAGTACTTC

CDR3 length: 14
V gene: TRBV6-6
D gene: TRBD2
clone size: .
J gene: TRBJ2-5
CDR3 protein: CASSSREAQETQYF
CDR3 DNA: TGTGCCAGCAGTTCACGGGAGGCGCAAGAGACCCAGTACTTC

CDR3 length: 14
V gene: TRBV6-6
D gene: TRBD1
clone size: few
J gene: TRBJ1-4
CDR3 protein: CASRSGGIGEKLFF
CDR3 DNA: TGTGCCAGCAGGTCAGGGGGCATTGGGGAAAAACTGTTTTTT

CDR3 length: 15
V gene: TRBV5-1
D gene: TRBD2
clone size: .
J gene: TRBJ2-1
CDR3 protein: CASSSTSGAYNEQFF
CDR3 DNA: TGCGCCAGCAGCAGTACTAGCGGGGCATACAATGAGCAGTTCTTC

CDR3 length: 15
V gene: TRBV5-6
D gene: .
clone size: .
J gene: TRBJ2-4
CDR3 protein: CASSLAVVRGNIQYF
CDR3 DNA: TGTGCCAGCAGCTTGGCCGTTGTCAGGGGAAACATTCAGTACTTC

CDR3 length: 16
V gene: TRBV11-1
D gene: TRBD1
clone size: .
J gene: TRBJ2-1
CDR3 protein: CASSRPTGGANNEQFF
CDR3 DNA: TGTGCCAGCAGCCGTCCGACAGGGGGCGCCAACAATGAGCAGTTCTTC

CDR3 length: 15
V gene: TRBV19
D gene: .
clone size: once
J gene: TRBJ1-1
CDR3 protein: CASSTTGMRNTEAFF
CDR3 DNA: TGTGCCAGTAGTACTACAGGGATGAGAAACACTGAAGCTTTCTTT

CDR3 length: 16
V gene: TRBV5-6
D gene: .
clone size: .
J gene: TRBJ2-2
CDR3 protein: CASSLVAAHYTGELFF
CDR3 DNA: TGTGCCAGCAGCTTGGTAGCCGCTCATTACACCGGGGAGCTGTTTTTT

CDR3 length: 14
V gene: TRBV29-1
D gene: .
clone size: .
J gene: TRBJ1-4
CDR3 protein: CSARGTSTNEKLFF
CDR3 DNA: TGCAGCGCCAGAGGGACTTCAACTAATGAAAAACTGTTTTTT

CDR3 length: 18
V gene: TRBV7-6
D gene: TRBD2
clone size: .
J gene: TRBJ2-5
CDR3 protein: CASSYGTSGSYSQETQYF
CDR3 DNA: TGTGCCAGCAGCTACGGGACTAGCGGGAGTTACAGTCAAGAGACCCAGTACTTC

CDR3 length: 15
V gene: TRBV5-1
D gene: TRBD2
clone size: .
J gene: TRBJ2-1
CDR3 protein: CASSFGLAGVQEQFF
CDR3 DNA: TGCGCCAGCAGCTTCGGACTAGCGGGAGTTCAGGAGCAGTTCTTC

CDR3 length: 15
V gene: TRBV7-3
D gene: TRBD2
clone size: .
J gene: TRBJ2-1
CDR3 protein: CASSLAGDRDNEQFF
CDR3 DNA: TGTGCCAGCAGTTTAGCGGGAGATAGGGACAATGAGCAGTTCTTC